This record concerns one TCR beta chain sequence. The data were obtained in a study of blood T cell repertoires in COVID-19. Study-level information: COVID-19 samples from acute and convalescent phases originated in the United States, Italy and Spain. T cells, B-cell-depleted T cells, or PBMCs supplied cDNA or gDNA.

Original analysis: Estimated nucleated cell counts came from reference gene primer amplification. Repertoires were generated with immunoSEQ multiplex PCR, while TCRdb's copy carries only in-frame clones and drops some. V, J and clone size reflect that table, while D and trimming were determined from the DNA. Of 65,000 to 75,000 clones in the sample, about 88% were seen once. The V gene's germline CDR1 is SGHDT and CDR2 YYEEEE. The CDR3 runs 12 residues. V was clipped by 6 bases and J by 6 bases, with 10 bases between them. V usage is TRBV5-6 and J usage is TRBJ2-1; D unresolved. This TCR derives from a woman between 50 and 59 years old with active COVID-19. The sequencing input was peripheral blood. CDR3 sequence: CASILMPNEQFF. CDR3 DNA: TGTGCCAGCATTCTAATGCCCAATGAGCAGTTCTTC.